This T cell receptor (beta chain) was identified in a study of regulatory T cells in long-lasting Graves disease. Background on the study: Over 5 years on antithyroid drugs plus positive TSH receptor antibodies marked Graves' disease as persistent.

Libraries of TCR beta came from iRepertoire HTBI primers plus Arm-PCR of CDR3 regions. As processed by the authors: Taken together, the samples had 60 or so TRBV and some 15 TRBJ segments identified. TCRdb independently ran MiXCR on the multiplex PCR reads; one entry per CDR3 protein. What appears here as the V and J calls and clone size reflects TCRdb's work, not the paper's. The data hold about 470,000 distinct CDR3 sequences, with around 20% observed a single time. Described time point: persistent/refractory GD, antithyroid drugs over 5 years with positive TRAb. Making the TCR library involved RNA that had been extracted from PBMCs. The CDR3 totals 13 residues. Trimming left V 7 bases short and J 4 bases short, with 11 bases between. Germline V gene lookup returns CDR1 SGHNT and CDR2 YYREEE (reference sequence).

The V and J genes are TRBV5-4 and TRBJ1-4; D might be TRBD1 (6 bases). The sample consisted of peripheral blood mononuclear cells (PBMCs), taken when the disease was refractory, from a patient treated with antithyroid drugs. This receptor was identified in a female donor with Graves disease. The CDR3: CASHRDRNEKLFF. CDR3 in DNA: TGTGCCAGCCACAGGGACCGTAATGAAAAACTGTTTTTT.